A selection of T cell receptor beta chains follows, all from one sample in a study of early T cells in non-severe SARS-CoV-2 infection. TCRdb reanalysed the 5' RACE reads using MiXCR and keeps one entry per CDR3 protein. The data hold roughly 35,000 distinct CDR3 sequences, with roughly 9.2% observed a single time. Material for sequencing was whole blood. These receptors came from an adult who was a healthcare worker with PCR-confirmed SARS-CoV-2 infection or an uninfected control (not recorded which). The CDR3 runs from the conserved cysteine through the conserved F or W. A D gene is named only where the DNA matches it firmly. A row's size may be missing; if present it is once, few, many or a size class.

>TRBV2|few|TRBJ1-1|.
CASIGQNTEAFF
TGTGCCAGCATCGGACAGAACACTGAAGCTTTCTTT
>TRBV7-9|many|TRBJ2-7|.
CASSPDYYEQYF
TGTGCCAGCAGCCCCGACTACTACGAGCAGTACTTC
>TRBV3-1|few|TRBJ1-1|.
CASSQVPHEAFF
TGTGCCAGCAGCCAAGTACCTCATGAAGCTTTCTTT
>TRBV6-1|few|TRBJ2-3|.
CASEALNTDTQYF
TGTGCCAGCGAGGCCCTGAACACAGATACGCAGTATTTT
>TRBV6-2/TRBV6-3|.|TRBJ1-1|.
CASSNRQYTEAFF
TGTGCCAGCAGTAATAGACAGTACACTGAAGCTTTCTTT
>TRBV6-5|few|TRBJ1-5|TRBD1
CASSPTGFNQPQHF
TGTGCCAGCAGTCCGACAGGGTTCAATCAGCCCCAGCATTTT
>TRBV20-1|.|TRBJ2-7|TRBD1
CSASGQGVYEQYF
TGCAGTGCTTCGGGACAGGGTGTTTACGAGCAGTACTTC
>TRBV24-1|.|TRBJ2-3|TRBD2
CATSETGLAATDTQYF
TGTGCCACCAGTGAAACGGGACTAGCGGCCACAGATACGCAGTATTTT
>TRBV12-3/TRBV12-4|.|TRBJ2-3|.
CASSLEGRGTQYF
TGTGCCAGCAGTTTAGAGGGCAGGGGTACGCAGTATTTT
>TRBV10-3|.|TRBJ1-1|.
CAISEGRTEAFF
TGTGCCATCAGTGAAGGGAGGACCGAAGCTTTCTTT
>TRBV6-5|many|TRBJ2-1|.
CASSSRDISYNEQFF
TGTGCCAGCAGCTCCCGGGACATCTCCTACAATGAGCAGTTCTTC
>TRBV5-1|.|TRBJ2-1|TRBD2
CASGLAGGKQQFF
TGCGCCAGCGGACTAGCGGGGGGGAAGCAGCAGTTCTTC
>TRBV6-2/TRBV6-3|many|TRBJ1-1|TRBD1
CASSHHRGSLSEAFF
TGTGCCAGCAGTCACCACAGGGGCTCGCTCTCTGAAGCTTTCTTT
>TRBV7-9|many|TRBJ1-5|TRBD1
CASSLRDSQPQHF
TGTGCCAGCAGCTTAAGGGACAGCCAGCCCCAGCATTTT
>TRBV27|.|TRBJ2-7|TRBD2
CASSPGLAKSMRYEQYF
TGTGCCAGCAGTCCCGGACTAGCGAAATCGATGCGTTACGAGCAGTACTTC
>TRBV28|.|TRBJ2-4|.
CASSLTGTLAKNIQYF
TGTGCCAGCAGTTTAACCGGGACCTTAGCCAAAAACATTCAGTACTTC
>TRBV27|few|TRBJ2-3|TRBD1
CASRRGQGSTDTQYF
TGTGCCAGCAGAAGGGGACAGGGTAGCACAGATACGCAGTATTTT
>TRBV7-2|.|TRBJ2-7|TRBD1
CASTPNPGTGFSYEQYF
TGTGCCAGCACCCCTAACCCGGGGACAGGGTTTTCCTACGAGCAGTACTTC
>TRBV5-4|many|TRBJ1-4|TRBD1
CASSSGTVNEKLFF
TGTGCCAGCAGCTCCGGGACAGTTAATGAAAAACTGTTTTTT
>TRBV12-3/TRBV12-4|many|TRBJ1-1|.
CASGRGLQRAFF
TGTGCCAGCGGGAGGGGCCTCCAACGGGCTTTCTTT
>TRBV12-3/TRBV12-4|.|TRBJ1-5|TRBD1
CASSWTGGGNSNQPQHF
TGTGCCAGCAGTTGGACAGGTGGGGGGAATAGCAATCAGCCCCAGCATTTT
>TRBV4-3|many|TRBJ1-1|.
CASSQTRTALTEAFF
TGCGCCAGCAGCCAAACCCGGACGGCCCTCACTGAAGCTTTCTTT
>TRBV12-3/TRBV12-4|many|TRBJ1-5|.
CASSLDRSRQPQHF
TGTGCCAGCAGCCTCGACAGGTCGAGGCAGCCCCAGCATTTT
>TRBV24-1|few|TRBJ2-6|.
CATSDHRAAGANVLTF
TGTGCCACCAGTGACCACAGGGCTGCTGGGGCCAACGTCCTGACTTTC
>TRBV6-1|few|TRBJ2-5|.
CASSGRAKVGETQYF
TGTGCCAGCAGTGGAAGGGCAAAGGTCGGGGAGACCCAGTACTTC
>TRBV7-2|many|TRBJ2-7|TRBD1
CASSASGTGNYEQYF
TGTGCCAGCAGCGCCTCCGGGACAGGGAACTACGAGCAGTACTTC
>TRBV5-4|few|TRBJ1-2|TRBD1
CASSLAERGQGALGYTF
TGTGCCAGCAGCTTGGCCGAACGAGGACAGGGGGCGCTCGGCTACACCTTC